Described below is a single T cell receptor (beta chain) sequence and its context. In its sample, this clonotype was seen a few times. It lacks a known antigen. The input lacks base qualities; no much larger clone sits a single base away. The data belong to a study of patients and donors after allogeneic stem cell transplantation (dated by TCRdb to the early 2020s). Library method: RT-PCR. The instrument given in TCRdb is NextSeq 550. TCRdb took the public reads, trimmed them with fastp at Q25, ran MiXCR for clone calling and kept in-frame beta chains. Every distinct CDR3 protein forms one entry, paired with its most common genes and DNA. In all, the sample holds tens of thousands of distinct CDR3 sequences, and more than 20% of those were seen once. The ten largest account for 26% of the sample. From the cysteine through the phenylalanine, the CDR3 covers 13 amino acids. Solely the CDR3 DNA is kept, with 39 bases framed from the first base. Via the germline V gene, CDR1 is SGDLS and CDR2 YYNGEE. A distance of 14 bases separates the germline ends of V and J, which lose 6 bases and 6 bases respectively.

In this chain, TRBV9 is recombined with TRBJ2-3, with a tentative D gene TRBD2 over 5 matching bases. Sequencing was done on a sample of blood, either unsorted or a sorted T cell fraction (not recorded which). The origin of this receptor is a human donor who was either an allogeneic HSCT recipient or a stem cell or donor lymphocyte infusion donor (not recorded which). It is not recorded whose cells these are; they may come from a transplant donor. The CDR3 reads CASNPQRGDTQYF. The DNA sequence reads TGTGCCAGCAACCCCCAGCGAGGGGATACGCAGTATTTT.